Listed here are 5 T cell receptor beta chains from one sample, sequenced in a study of OX40 agonist ivuxolimab in advanced cancers. Sequencing used immunoSEQ multiplex PCR; TCRdb keeps in-frame clones, though not all of them. The sample contains more than 50,000 clones, more than 75% of which appear only once. This specimen consisted of CD4+ or CD8+ T cells sorted from blood, obtained in a trial of the OX40 agonist ivuxolimab. These receptors were obtained from an adult with an advanced solid tumor such as melanoma, head and neck, liver or kidney cancer.

This clone occurred a few times. The chain couples TRBV14 to TRBJ1-1, with TRBD1 matching over 9 bases. The CDR3 is 18 residues long. Germline V gene lookup returns CDR1 SGHDN and CDR2 FVKESK. The junction had 11 bases not matched to a gene; V was cut back by 1 base and J by 2 bases. The CDR3 nucleotides read TGTGCCAGCAGCCAAGGTTTAGGGACAGGGAGGAAAAACACTGAAGCTTTCTTT. It codes for CASSQGLGTGRKNTEAFF.

The gene calls are TRBV2 and TRBJ2-5, with TRBD2 as a possible D gene (6 bases). This CDR3 region has 12 residues. V was trimmed by 8 bases and J by 3 bases, leaving 10 bases between them. Germline V CDR1 and CDR2: SNHLY, FYNNEI. In DNA form, the CDR3 reads TGTGCCAGCGGGGGGACTGAAGAGACCCAGTACTTC. This encodes CASGGTEETQYF. Combining the CDR3 with reference TRBV2 and TRBJ2-5 gives the whole variable domain EPEVTQTPSHQVTQMGQEVILRCVPISNHLYFYWYRQILGQKVEFLVSFYNNEISEKSEIFDDQFSVERPDGSNFTLKIRSTKLEDSAMYFCASGGTEETQYFGPGTRLLVL.

The chain carries TRBV4-1 and TRBJ1-1; tentatively, D is TRBD1 (6 bases). Trimming cost V 1 base and J 1 base, with 13 bases left between them. This CDR3 is 16 amino acids long. CDR1 is MGHRA, CDR2 YSYEKL, per germline. CDR3 sequence (DNA): TGCGCCAGCAGCCAAGTAAGGGGGGAAAAGAACACTGAAGCTTTCTTT. Amino acid sequence: CASSQVRGEKNTEAFF.

This sequence joins TRBV6-6 and TRBJ1-5, with 8 bases matching TRBD1. Germline V gene sequence: CDR1 MNHNY, CDR2 SVGAGI (reference sequence). Trimming at V came to 6 bases and at J to 5 bases, leaving 6 bases not matched to a gene. CDR3 length equals 14 residues. The CDR3 is CASRTLQGDQPQHF. The CDR3, as DNA: TGTGCCAGCAGAACTCTACAGGGGGATCAGCCCCAGCATTTT.

V and J are TRBV5-6 and TRBJ2-2; D might be TRBD1 (5 bases). Germline CDR1 is SGHDT and CDR2 is YYEEEE. Trimming left V 5 bases short and J 0 bases short, with 14 bases between. The CDR3 consists of 16 residues. The chain's CDR3 is CASSQLTGANTGELFF. The DNA of the CDR3 is TGTGCCAGCAGTCAACTCACAGGCGCGAACACCGGGGAGCTGTTTTTT.